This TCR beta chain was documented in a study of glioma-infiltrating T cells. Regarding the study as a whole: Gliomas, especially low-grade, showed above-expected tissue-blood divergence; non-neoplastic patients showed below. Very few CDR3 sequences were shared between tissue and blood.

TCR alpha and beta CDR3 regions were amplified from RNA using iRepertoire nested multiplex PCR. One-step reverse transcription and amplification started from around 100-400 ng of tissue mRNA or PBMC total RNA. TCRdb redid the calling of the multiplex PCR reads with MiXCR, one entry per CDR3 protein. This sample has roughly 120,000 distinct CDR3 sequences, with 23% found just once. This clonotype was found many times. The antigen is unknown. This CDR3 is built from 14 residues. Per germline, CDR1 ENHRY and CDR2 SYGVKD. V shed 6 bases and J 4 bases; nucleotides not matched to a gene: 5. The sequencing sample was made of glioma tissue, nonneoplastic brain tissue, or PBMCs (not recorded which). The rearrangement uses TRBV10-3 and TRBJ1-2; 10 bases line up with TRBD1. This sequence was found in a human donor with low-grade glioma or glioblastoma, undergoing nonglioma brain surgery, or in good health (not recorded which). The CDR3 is CAISPDRGTYGYTF. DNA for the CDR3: TGTGCCATCAGCCCGGACAGGGGGACCTATGGCTACACCTTC.